The 2 T cell receptor beta chains below come from one sample, sequenced in a study of blood T cell repertoires in COVID-19. Repertoires were generated with immunoSEQ multiplex PCR, while TCRdb's copy carries only in-frame clones and drops some. The sample lists about 350,000 clones; approximately 89% were seen once. Sequenced material: peripheral blood. These receptor sequences come from a woman aged 18 to 35 who had recovered from COVID-19.

The V gene is TRBV7-8, the J gene TRBJ1-2; perhaps TRBD1 as D (6 bases). The CDR3 has 13 residues. V lost 4 bases to trimming and J lost 5 bases, with 11 bases between them. The germline V gene has CDR1 SGHVS and CDR2 FQNEAQ. The CDR3 reads CASSSPGQYGYTF. The CDR3 DNA reads TGTGCCAGCAGCTCACCGGGACAATATGGCTACACCTTC.

This chain connects TRBV19 to TRBJ2-3; 10 nucleotides align to TRBD2. CDR3 size: 15 residues. The germline gives CDR1 LNHDA, CDR2 SQIVND (reference sequence). V gave up 4 bases and J gave up 0 bases; unmatched junction bases: 1. The CDR3 DNA reads as TGTGCCAGTAGTAAGACTAGCGGGAGCACAGATACGCAGTATTTT. It codes for CASSKTSGSTDTQYF.